The sequence of this T cell receptor beta chain was determined in a study of cytomegalovirus exposure and HLA in healthy donors. The germline V gene has CDR1 SGHTA and CDR2 FQGNSA. This CDR3 spans 14 amino acids. V was shortened by 3 bases and J by 5 bases, with 13 bases between the two germline ends. Remarks on this clone: Its antigen remains unknown.

PCR primers comprised 60 Vbeta and 13 Jbeta primers. TCRdb's copy holds only in-frame clones and misses some; the assay was immunoSEQ multiplex PCR. The sample holds 150,000 to 200,000 clones, about three quarters seen once. Study-level points and caveats: Later work associated fewer than 20,000 TCR beta sequences with HLA alleles at 0.05 false discovery rate. Certain indistinguishable V segments, among them TRBV6-2 and TRBV6-3, were excluded. When analyzed later, the rates of TCR association showed variation by HLA locus, with DRB1 the most and HLA-C the fewest.

This sequence was found in a woman aged 45-65 years in good health and CMV-seropositive. The sequenced material came from PBMCs. This chain uses TRBV7-2 with TRBJ2-5, with a possible D match to TRBD1 (5 bases). The CDR3 nucleotides are TGTGCCAGCAGCTTTGGACACTCGTCGGAGACCCAGTACTTC. This codes for CASSFGHSSETQYF.